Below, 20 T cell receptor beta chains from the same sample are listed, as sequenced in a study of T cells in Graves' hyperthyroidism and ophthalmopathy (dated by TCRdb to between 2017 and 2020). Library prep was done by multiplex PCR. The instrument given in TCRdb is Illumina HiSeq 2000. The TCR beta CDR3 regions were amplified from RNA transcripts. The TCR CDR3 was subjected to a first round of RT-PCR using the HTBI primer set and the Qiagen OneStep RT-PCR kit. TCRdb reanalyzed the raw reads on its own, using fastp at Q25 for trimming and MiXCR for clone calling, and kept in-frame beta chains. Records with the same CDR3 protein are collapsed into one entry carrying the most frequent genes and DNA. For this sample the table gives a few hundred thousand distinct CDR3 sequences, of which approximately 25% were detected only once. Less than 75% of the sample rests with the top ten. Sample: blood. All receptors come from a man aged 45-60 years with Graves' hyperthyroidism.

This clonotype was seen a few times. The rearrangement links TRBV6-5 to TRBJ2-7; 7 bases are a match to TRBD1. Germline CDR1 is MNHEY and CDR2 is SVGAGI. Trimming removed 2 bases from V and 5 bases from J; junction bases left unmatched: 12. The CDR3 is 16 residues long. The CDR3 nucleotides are TGTGCCAGCAGTTACCGCGAGACAGGGCTGGGCGACGAGCAGTACTTC. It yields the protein CASSYRETGLGDEQYF.

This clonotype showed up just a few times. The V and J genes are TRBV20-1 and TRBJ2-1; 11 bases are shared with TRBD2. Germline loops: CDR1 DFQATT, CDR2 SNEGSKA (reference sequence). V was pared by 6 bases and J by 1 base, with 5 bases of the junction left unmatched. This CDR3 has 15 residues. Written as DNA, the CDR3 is TGCAGTGCGCTGGGACTAGCGGCATCCTACAATGAGCAGTTCTTC. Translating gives CSALGLAASYNEQFF.

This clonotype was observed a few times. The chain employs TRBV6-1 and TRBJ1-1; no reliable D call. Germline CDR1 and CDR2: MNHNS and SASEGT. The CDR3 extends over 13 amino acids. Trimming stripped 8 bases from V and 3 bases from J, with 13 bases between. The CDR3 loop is CASCLKVDTEAFF. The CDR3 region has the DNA TGTGCCAGCTGTTTGAAGGTGGACACTGAAGCTTTCTTT.

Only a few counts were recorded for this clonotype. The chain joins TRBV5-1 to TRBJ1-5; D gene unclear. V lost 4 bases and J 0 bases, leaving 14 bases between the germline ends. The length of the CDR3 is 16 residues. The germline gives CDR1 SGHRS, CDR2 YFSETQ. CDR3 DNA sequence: TGCGCCAGCAGCACTTACCCTCAGGATAGCAATCAGCCCCAGCATTTT. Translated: CASSTYPQDSNQPQHF.

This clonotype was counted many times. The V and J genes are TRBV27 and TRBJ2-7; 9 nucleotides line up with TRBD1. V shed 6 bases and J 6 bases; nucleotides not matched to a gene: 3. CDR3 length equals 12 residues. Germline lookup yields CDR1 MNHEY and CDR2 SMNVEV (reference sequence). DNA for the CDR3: TGTGCCAGCAGGCCGACAGGGGGCGAGCAGTACTTC. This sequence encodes CASRPTGGEQYF.

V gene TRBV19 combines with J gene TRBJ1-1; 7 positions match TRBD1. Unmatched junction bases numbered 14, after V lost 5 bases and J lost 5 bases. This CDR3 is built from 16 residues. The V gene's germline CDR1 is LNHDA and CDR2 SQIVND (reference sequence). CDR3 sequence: CASSASGTAFWTEAFF. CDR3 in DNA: TGTGCCAGTAGTGCAAGCGGGACAGCCTTTTGGACTGAAGCTTTCTTT.

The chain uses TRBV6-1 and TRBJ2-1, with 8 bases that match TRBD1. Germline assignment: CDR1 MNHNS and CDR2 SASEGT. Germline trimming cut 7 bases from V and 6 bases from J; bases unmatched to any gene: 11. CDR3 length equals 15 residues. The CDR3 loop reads CASTTARGLGNEQFF. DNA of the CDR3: TGTGCCAGCACCACTGCCAGGGGGCTGGGCAATGAGCAGTTCTTC.

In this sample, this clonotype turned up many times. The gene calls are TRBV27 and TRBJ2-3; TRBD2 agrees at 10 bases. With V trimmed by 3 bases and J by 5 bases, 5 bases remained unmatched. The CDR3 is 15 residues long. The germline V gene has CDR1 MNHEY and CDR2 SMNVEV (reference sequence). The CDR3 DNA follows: TGTGCCAGCAGTTTCCCGGCTAGCGGGAGAGATACGCAGTATTTT. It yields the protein CASSFPASGRDTQYF.

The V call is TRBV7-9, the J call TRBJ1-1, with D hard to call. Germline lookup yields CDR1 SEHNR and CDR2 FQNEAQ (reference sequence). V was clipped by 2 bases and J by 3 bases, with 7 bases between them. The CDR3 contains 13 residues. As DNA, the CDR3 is TGTGCCAGCAGCTTAAGTGAGGACACTGAAGCTTTCTTT. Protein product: CASSLSEDTEAFF.

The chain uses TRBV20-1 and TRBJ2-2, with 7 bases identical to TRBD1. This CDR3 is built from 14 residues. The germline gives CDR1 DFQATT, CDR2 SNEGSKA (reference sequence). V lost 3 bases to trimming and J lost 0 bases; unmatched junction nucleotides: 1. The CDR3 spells CSASQGANTGELFF. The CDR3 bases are TGCAGTGCTAGTCAGGGGGCGAACACCGGGGAGCTGTTTTTT.

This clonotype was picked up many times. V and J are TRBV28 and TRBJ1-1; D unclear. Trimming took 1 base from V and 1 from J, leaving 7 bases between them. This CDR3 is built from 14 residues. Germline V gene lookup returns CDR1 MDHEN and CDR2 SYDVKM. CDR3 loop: CASSLSPANTEAFF. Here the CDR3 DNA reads TGTGCCAGCAGTTTATCGCCCGCGAACACTGAAGCTTTCTTT.

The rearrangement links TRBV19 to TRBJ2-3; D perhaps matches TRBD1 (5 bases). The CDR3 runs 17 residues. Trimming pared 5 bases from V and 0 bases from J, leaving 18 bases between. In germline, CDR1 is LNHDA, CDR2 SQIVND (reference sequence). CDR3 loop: CASSLLDGHKSTDTQYF. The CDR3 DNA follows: TGTGCCAGTAGTCTTCTGGATGGACATAAGAGCACAGATACGCAGTATTTT.

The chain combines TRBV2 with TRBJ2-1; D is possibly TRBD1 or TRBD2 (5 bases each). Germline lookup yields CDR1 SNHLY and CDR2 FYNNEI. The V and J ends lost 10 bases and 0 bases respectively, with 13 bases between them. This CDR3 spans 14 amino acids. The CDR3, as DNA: TGTGCCACACGTAGGGACCACTCCTACAATGAGCAGTTCTTC. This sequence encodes CATRRDHSYNEQFF.

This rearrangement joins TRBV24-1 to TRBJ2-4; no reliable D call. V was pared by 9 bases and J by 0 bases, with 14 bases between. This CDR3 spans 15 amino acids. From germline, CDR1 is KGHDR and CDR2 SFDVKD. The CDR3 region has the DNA TGTGCCACCTCTGCAGGCCCGGGAGCCAAAAACATTCAGTACTTC. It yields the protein CATSAGPGAKNIQYF.

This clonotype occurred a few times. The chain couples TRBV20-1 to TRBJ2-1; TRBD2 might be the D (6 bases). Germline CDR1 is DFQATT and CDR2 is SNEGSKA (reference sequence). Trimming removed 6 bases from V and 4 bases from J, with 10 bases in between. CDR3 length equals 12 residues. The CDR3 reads CSARRDYNEQFF. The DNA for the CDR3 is TGCAGTGCAAGGAGGGATTACAATGAGCAGTTCTTC.

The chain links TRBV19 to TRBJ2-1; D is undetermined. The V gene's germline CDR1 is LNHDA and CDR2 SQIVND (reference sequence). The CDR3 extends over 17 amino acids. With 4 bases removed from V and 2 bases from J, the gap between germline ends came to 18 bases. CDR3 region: CASSKDFSNPPYNEQFF. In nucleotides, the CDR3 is TGTGCCAGTAGTAAAGACTTTAGCAACCCTCCCTACAATGAGCAGTTCTTC. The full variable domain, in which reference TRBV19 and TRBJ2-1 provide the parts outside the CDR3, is DGGITQSPKYLFRKEGQNVTLSCEQNLNHDAMYWYRQDPGQGLRLIYYSQIVNDFQKGDIAEGYSVSREKKESFPLTVTSAQKNPTAFYLCASSKDFSNPPYNEQFFGPGTRLTVL.

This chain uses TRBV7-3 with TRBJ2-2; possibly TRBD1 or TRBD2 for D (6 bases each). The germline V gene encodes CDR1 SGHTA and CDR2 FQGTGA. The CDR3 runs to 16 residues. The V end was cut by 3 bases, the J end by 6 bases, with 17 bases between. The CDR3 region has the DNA TGTGCCAGCAGCTTTAAGGGGGGAATTGGCGCCGGGGAGCTGTTTTTT. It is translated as CASSFKGGIGAGELFF.

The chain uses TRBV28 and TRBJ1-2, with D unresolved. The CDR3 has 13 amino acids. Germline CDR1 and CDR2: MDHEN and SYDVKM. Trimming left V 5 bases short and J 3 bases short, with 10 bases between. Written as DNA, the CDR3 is TGTGCCAGCAGTCCGACGGCCTACTATGGCTACACCTTC. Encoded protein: CASSPTAYYGYTF.

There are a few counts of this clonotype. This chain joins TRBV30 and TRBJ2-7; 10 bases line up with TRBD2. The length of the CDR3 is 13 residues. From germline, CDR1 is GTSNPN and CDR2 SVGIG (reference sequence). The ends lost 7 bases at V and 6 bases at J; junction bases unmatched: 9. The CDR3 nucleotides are TGTGCCTACCGAGCGGGAGGGCCCGCCGAGCAGTACTTC. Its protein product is CAYRAGGPAEQYF.

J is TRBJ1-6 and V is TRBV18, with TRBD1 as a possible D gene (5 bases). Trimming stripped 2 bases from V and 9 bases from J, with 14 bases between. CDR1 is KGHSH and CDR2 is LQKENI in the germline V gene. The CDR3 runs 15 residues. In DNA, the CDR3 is TGTGCCAGCTCACCATGGGGACGGTCCTTTTCACCCCTCCACTTT. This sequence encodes CASSPWGRSFSPLHF.